These T cell receptor beta chains were read from a single sample in a study of CD8 T cells in ankylosing spondylitis. TCRdb reanalysed the 5' RACE reads using MiXCR and keeps one entry per CDR3 protein. The data show around 140,000 distinct CDR3 sequences, with about 15% seen just once and about 33% held by the top ten. The sequenced sample consisted of blood, either unsorted or a sorted T cell fraction (not recorded which). Every receptor here comes from a male donor with ankylosing spondylitis. CDR3s include the opening cysteine and the closing phenylalanine or tryptophan. A D gene is named only where the DNA matches it firmly. Some rows mark clone size as missing; the rest say once, few, many or name a class of expanded clone.

j_call,d_call,v_call,clone_size,cdr3_aa,cdr3_nt
TRBJ1-1,.,TRBV27,.,CASSLKAYTEAFF,TGTGCCAGCAGTTTAAAGGCCTACACTGAAGCTTTCTTT
TRBJ2-3,.,TRBV29-1,few,CSGAQGSTDTQYF,TGCAGCGGCGCACAGGGAAGCACAGATACGCAGTATTTT
TRBJ1-1,.,TRBV11-1,.,CASSPGTWTTEAFF,TGTGCCAGCAGCCCCGGGACCTGGACAACTGAAGCTTTCTTT
TRBJ2-1,.,TRBV4-1,.,CASNSAHHSYNEQFF,TGCGCCAGCAACTCGGCCCACCACTCCTACAATGAGCAGTTCTTC
TRBJ1-5,.,TRBV7-6,.,CASSLGGALQPQHF,TGTGCCAGCAGCTTGGGAGGGGCTCTTCAGCCCCAGCATTTT
TRBJ2-5,.,TRBV20-1,few,CSAHRDLYQETQYF,TGCAGTGCTCACAGGGACTTGTACCAAGAGACCCAGTACTTC
TRBJ2-1,.,TRBV7-9,few,CASSFPRRERNNEQFF,TGTGCCAGCAGCTTCCCCAGACGGGAGCGGAACAATGAGCAGTTCTTC
TRBJ2-3,TRBD2,TRBV6-1,.,CASGPLAGDTQYF,TGTGCCAGCGGGCCCCTAGCGGGAGATACGCAGTATTTT
TRBJ2-3,TRBD1,TRBV9,few,CASSAGQGFTDTQYF,TGTGCCAGCAGCGCGGGACAGGGGTTCACAGATACGCAGTATTTT
TRBJ2-2,.,TRBV12-3/TRBV12-4,many,CASSWGHGELFF,TGTGCCAGCAGTTGGGGGCACGGGGAGCTGTTTTTT
TRBJ2-1,.,TRBV27,.,CASSLRVRQGSNEQFF,TGTGCCAGCAGTTTAAGAGTCCGGCAGGGGAGCAATGAGCAGTTCTTC
TRBJ2-7,.,TRBV5-1,few,CASSGGFTYEQYF,TGCGCCAGCAGCGGCGGGTTCACCTACGAGCAGTACTTC
TRBJ2-2,.,TRBV6-1,few,CASSEIPGELFF,TGTGCCAGCAGTGAAATACCCGGGGAGCTGTTTTTT
TRBJ2-5,TRBD2,TRBV6-2/TRBV6-3,.,CASRILARDQETQYF,TGTGCCAGCAGGATACTAGCGAGGGACCAAGAGACCCAGTACTTC
TRBJ1-5,.,TRBV10-3,many,CAISEGWGNQPQHF,TGTGCCATCAGTGAGGGTTGGGGCAATCAGCCCCAGCATTTT
TRBJ2-7,TRBD2,TRBV29-1,many,CSVGGSTFYEQYF,TGCAGCGTTGGCGGGAGTACTTTCTACGAGCAGTACTTC
TRBJ1-1,.,TRBV7-9,.,CASSLGAVEAFF,TGTGCCAGCAGCTTAGGGGCAGTTGAAGCTTTCTTT